One sample yielded the 3 T cell receptor beta chains listed below, sequenced in a study of molecular identifiers for immune sequencing clone quantification (dated by TCRdb to the late 2010s). Libraries were prepared through PCR. TCRdb shows the sequencer as NextSeq 500. TCRdb itself trimmed the public reads at Q25 with fastp, ran MiXCR and retained productive beta chains. Rows with a matching CDR3 protein are joined into one entry that keeps the most common DNA and genes. Here the sample has 40,000 to 65,000 distinct CDR3 sequences; just over 35% occur a single time. The ten largest clonotypes hold 3% to 4.5% of the sample. Sequencing was performed on naive CD8+ T cells from blood, with Jurkat cell RNA spiked in. According to the study, the label for this sample's cell subset or site signals: FACS-sorted CD8+CD4-CCR7+CD45RA+ naive T cells. The origin of the receptors is a human donor in good health. Some libraries in this study had Jurkat cell RNA spiked in.

The V and J genes are TRBV29-1 and TRBJ2-5; TRBD2 matches 10 bases. V dropped 3 bases and J dropped 4; count of bases not matched to a gene: 11. Germline V gene sequence: CDR1 SQVTM, CDR2 ANQGSEA. This CDR3 has 16 residues. The CDR3 sequence is CSVDGVAGGRRETQYF. The CDR3 DNA is TGCAGCGTTGACGGGGTAGCGGGAGGACGGAGAGAGACCCAGTACTTC.

This clonotype appeared many times. CDR3 amino acids: CASSTLRVTGANVLTF. In DNA form, the CDR3 reads TGTGCCAGCAGCACGCTAAGGGTAACTGGGGCCAACGTCCTGACTTTC. The J gene is TRBJ2-6, the V gene TRBV7-9; D gene uncertain. CDR1 is SEHNR and CDR2 is FQNEAQ in the germline V gene (reference sequence). Trimming pared 5 bases from V and 2 bases from J, leaving 13 bases between. This CDR3 is built from 16 residues.

The rearrangement joins TRBV6-2 or TRBV6-3 to TRBJ1-1; a weak D match, TRBD1 (5 bases). Germline CDR1 is MNHEY and CDR2 is SVGEGT. There are 13 residues in the CDR3. V was pared by 5 bases and J by 4 bases, with 11 bases between. CDR3 DNA: TGTGCCAGCAGTCCCCTCGGGGGCACTGAAGCTTTCTTT. Residues: CASSPLGGTEAFF.